One and the same sample provided the 25 T cell receptor beta chains below, sequenced in a study of regulatory T cells in long-lasting Graves disease. Building the TCR beta libraries relied on iRepertoire HTBI primers, and CDR3 regions underwent Arm-PCR. A single record per CDR3 protein comes from TCRdb applying MiXCR to the multiplex PCR reads. Of about 300,000 distinct CDR3 sequences in the sample, under 25% were seen once. Time point indicated: persistent/refractory GD, antithyroid drugs over 5 years with positive TRAb. After RNA was extracted from PBMCs, the TCR library was made from it. Sequenced here: peripheral blood mononuclear cells (PBMCs), sampled when the disease was refractory, from a patient treated with antithyroid drugs. These receptors all stem from a female donor with Graves disease.

This clonotype appeared a few times. The chain links TRBV28 to TRBJ2-5, with D unclear. In germline, CDR1 is MDHEN, CDR2 SYDVKM. The CDR3 is 15 residues long. Trimming removed 1 base at V and 2 bases at J, with 11 bases between. The CDR3 reads CASSLFGASQETQYF. The CDR3 nucleotides are TGTGCCAGCAGTTTATTTGGAGCGTCTCAAGAGACCCAGTACTTC.

V usage is TRBV18 and J usage is TRBJ1-1; 8 bases agree with TRBD1. Germline CDR1 reads KGHSH; CDR2 reads LQKENI. The CDR3 is 16 amino acids. V lost 3 bases, J lost 5 bases, and 11 bases stayed unmatched. The CDR3 protein is CASSPFIDTGGTEAFF. The CDR3 coding sequence is TGTGCCAGCTCACCTTTCATCGACACAGGGGGGACTGAAGCTTTCTTT.

This clonotype was recorded a few times. This rearrangement joins TRBV28 to TRBJ2-5, with D hard to call. CDR1 is MDHEN and CDR2 is SYDVKM in the germline V gene. This CDR3 has 13 amino acids. The germline V and J ends were trimmed by 2 bases and 7 bases, with 11 bases remaining between them. The CDR3 loop is CASSLGSAGTQYF. CDR3 coding DNA: TGTGCCAGCAGTTTAGGGTCCGCCGGGACCCAGTACTTC. Full variable domain (missing parts from reference TRBV28 and TRBJ2-5): DVKVTQSSRYLVKRTGEKVFLECVQDMDHENMFWYRQDPGLGLRLIYFSYDVKMKEKGDIPEGYSVSREKKERFSLILESASTNQTSMYLCASSLGSAGTQYFGPGTRLLVL.

CDR3 sequence: CSADGRTNTEAFF. The CDR3 DNA is TGCAGCGCCGACGGACGGACGAACACTGAAGCTTTCTTT. The V and J genes are TRBV29-1 and TRBJ1-1; D is unclear. The V and J ends lost 7 bases and 1 base respectively, with 13 bases between them. The CDR3 runs 13 residues. CDR1 SQVTM and CDR2 ANQGSEA come from the germline V gene.

The sample holds many counts of this clonotype. This sequence joins TRBV6-1 and TRBJ1-1, with unresolved D. Germline V gives CDR1 MNHNS, CDR2 SASEGT. The CDR3 has 14 residues. Trimming removed 6 bases from V and 1 base from J, with 12 bases in between. CDR3 DNA: TGTGCCAGCAGAGAGAGGTCGGGGAACACTGAAGCTTTCTTT. Translating it yields CASRERSGNTEAFF.

About this clonotype: A read error is the likely source, as a far larger clone sits one nucleotide away. The V gene is TRBV12-3 or TRBV12-4, the J gene TRBJ2-5; 9 bases align to TRBD1. The CDR3 spans 17 residues. With V trimmed by 5 bases and J by 9 bases, 19 bases remained unmatched. CDR3 nucleotides: TGTGCCAGCAGTCCCCGGGACAGGGCTGCCATCTCGGAGTCCCAGTACTTC. Encoded protein: CASSPRDRAAISESQYF.

This clonotype was observed at least ten times. The chain couples TRBV28 to TRBJ2-7; no reliable D call. The CDR3 runs to 13 residues. V was clipped by 3 bases and J by 4 bases, with 10 bases between them. Germline CDR1 and CDR2: MDHEN and SYDVKM. CDR3 bases: TGTGCCAGCAGTTTTGAGACCCCATACGAGCAGTACTTC. Protein sequence: CASSFETPYEQYF.

In this sample, this clonotype turned up many times. The chain employs TRBV20-1 and TRBJ1-5; the D gene is possibly TRBD1 (5 bases). The CDR3 consists of 15 residues. V was shortened by 6 bases and J by 0 bases, with 15 bases between the two germline ends. Germline V gives CDR1 DFQATT, CDR2 SNEGSKA (reference sequence). CDR3 region: CSAAEGPYSNQPQHF. CDR3 DNA: TGCAGTGCCGCGGAGGGGCCGTATAGCAATCAGCCCCAGCATTTT.

This clonotype was counted at least ten times. This chain connects TRBV11-1 to TRBJ1-4; 7 bases fit TRBD1. This CDR3 is built from 12 residues. CDR1 is SGHAT and CDR2 is FQDESV in the germline V gene (reference sequence). The junction had 2 bases not matched to a gene; V was cut back by 5 bases and J by 8 bases. The CDR3 sequence: CASSRDSEKLFF. Written as DNA, the CDR3 is TGTGCCAGCAGCCGGGACAGCGAAAAACTGTTTTTT.

This clonotype was counted ten times or more. The J gene is TRBJ1-4, the V gene TRBV15; D is undetermined. From germline, CDR1 is LNHNV and CDR2 YYDKDF (reference sequence). The CDR3 has 14 residues. The V end lost 0 bases, the J end lost 4 bases, and 6 bases lay between the germline ends. CDR3 nucleotide sequence: TGTGCCACCAGCAGAGATCTTATTAATGAAAAACTGTTTTTT. This codes for CATSRDLINEKLFF.

This clonotype was counted ten times or more. J is TRBJ2-7 and V is TRBV28; D possibly matches TRBD1 or TRBD2 (5 bases each). The CDR3 extends over 14 amino acids. Germline assignment: CDR1 MDHEN and CDR2 SYDVKM. With 6 bases removed from V and 2 bases from J, the gap between germline ends came to 14 bases. CDR3: CASSGAHSPYEQYF. CDR3 coding DNA: TGTGCCAGCAGCGGGGCCCACAGCCCCTACGAGCAGTACTTC.

The V call is TRBV7-2, the J call TRBJ2-3; the match to TRBD1 covers 9 bases. Trimming at V came to 7 bases and at J to 6 bases, leaving 11 bases not matched to a gene. This CDR3 spans 15 amino acids. Germline V CDR1 and CDR2: SGHTA, FQGNSA. The CDR3 reads CASNSSGTGSDTQYF. Written as DNA, the CDR3 is TGTGCCAGCAACTCATCCGGGACAGGGTCTGATACGCAGTATTTT.

This clonotype was recorded at least ten times. The chain recombines TRBV6-1 with TRBJ2-7, with D possibly being TRBD1 or TRBD2 (5 bases each). Trimming pared 3 bases from V and 0 bases from J, leaving 12 bases between. This CDR3 region has 15 residues. The V gene's germline CDR1 is MNHNS and CDR2 SASEGT. The CDR3 protein is CASSEGWGSSYEQYF. CDR3 nucleotides: TGTGCCAGCAGTGAGGGTTGGGGGAGCTCCTACGAGCAGTACTTC.

The chain's CDR3 is CASSAEWTGRGGYTF. DNA of the CDR3: TGTGCCAGCAGTGCTGAATGGACTGGCCGAGGGGGCTACACCTTC. This chain joins TRBV6-1 and TRBJ1-2; D uncertain. V lost 4 bases, J lost 8 bases, and 20 bases lay in between. The CDR3 is 15 amino acids. In germline, CDR1 is MNHNS, CDR2 SASEGT.

In this sample, this clonotype turned up many times. J is TRBJ2-4 and V is TRBV28, with D possibly matching TRBD2 (5 bases). In germline, CDR1 is MDHEN, CDR2 SYDVKM. The germline V and J ends were trimmed by 5 bases and 0 bases, with 11 bases remaining between them. The CDR3 consists of 15 residues. The CDR3 reads CASSAGILAKNIQYF. The CDR3 DNA sequence: TGTGCCAGCAGTGCGGGTATCCTAGCCAAAAACATTCAGTACTTC. The complete variable domain, with remaining parts taken from reference TRBV28 and TRBJ2-4, reads DVKVTQSSRYLVKRTGEKVFLECVQDMDHENMFWYRQDPGLGLRLIYFSYDVKMKEKGDIPEGYSVSREKKERFSLILESASTNQTSMYLCASSAGILAKNIQYFGAGTRLSVL.

This clonotype was seen ten or more times. The chain joins TRBV10-3 to TRBJ1-1, with 12 bases lining up with TRBD1. The J segment lost 4 bases and the V segment lost 0 bases, leaving 12 bases of the junction unmatched. In germline, CDR1 is ENHRY, CDR2 SYGVKD. The CDR3 runs 19 residues. In nucleotides, the CDR3 is TGTGCCATCAGTGAGTCGGGCCCGGGACAGGGGGCAGTACGCACTGAAGCTTTCTTT. This translates into CAISESGPGQGAVRTEAFF.

This chain uses TRBV3-1 with TRBJ2-1; tentatively, D is TRBD1 (6 bases). Germline values: CDR1 LGHDT, CDR2 YNNKEL (reference sequence). Deletions cut 1 base from V and 12 bases from J, with 13 bases between. This CDR3 region has 13 residues. In DNA form, the CDR3 reads TGTGCCAGCAGCCAAGTCCGGGACACTGGGCAGTTCTTC. Its protein is CASSQVRDTGQFF.

The genes are TRBV10-3 and TRBJ1-1, with 7 bases matching TRBD1. With V trimmed by 10 bases and J by 2 bases, 10 bases remained unmatched. The CDR3 totals 14 residues. CDR1 and CDR2 (germline): ENHRY, SYGVKD. CDR3 nucleotides: TGTGCCACCCTAGGGGGCCTGGGCAACACTGAAGCTTTCTTT. Translation: CATLGGLGNTEAFF.

The chain joins TRBV4-3 to TRBJ1-4, with unresolved D. The CDR3 is 14 amino acids. Germline lookup yields CDR1 LGHNA and CDR2 YSLEER. The V gene lost 4 bases and the J gene lost 0 bases, with 6 bases spanning the gap. The CDR3 coding sequence is TGCGCCAGCAGCCTAAATCCAACTAATGAAAAACTGTTTTTT. Amino acids: CASSLNPTNEKLFF.

This clonotype was found a few times. The gene calls are TRBV12-3 or TRBV12-4 and TRBJ2-2, with D tentatively TRBD2 (6 bases). The V gene lost 6 bases and the J gene lost 6 bases, with 14 bases spanning the gap. The CDR3 runs to 14 residues. CDR3: CASRPTSGPGELFF. The CDR3 bases are TGTGCCAGCAGACCGACTAGTGGCCCCGGGGAGCTGTTTTTT.

The genes are TRBV6-1 and TRBJ2-5, with D tentatively TRBD1 or TRBD2 (5 bases each). Germline V gene sequence: CDR1 MNHNS, CDR2 SASEGT. V was pared by 8 bases and J by 2 bases, with 12 bases between. This CDR3 region has 13 residues. The CDR3 here is CASSGQMQETQYF. DNA of the CDR3: TGTGCCAGCTCGGGGCAGATGCAAGAGACCCAGTACTTC.

The chain couples TRBV12-3 or TRBV12-4 to TRBJ1-4; D not certain. Trimming took off 6 bases at V and 4 bases at J, with 9 bases between the two ends. This CDR3 contains 13 residues. The CDR3: CASSRRDNEKLFF. The CDR3 DNA is TGTGCCAGCAGCAGGAGAGATAATGAAAAACTGTTTTTT.

There are many counts of this clonotype. The gene calls are TRBV27 and TRBJ2-7; 10 bases are a match to TRBD2. From germline, CDR1 is MNHEY and CDR2 SMNVEV (reference sequence). After removal of 5 bases from V and 3 bases from J, the junction contained 7 bases not matched to a gene. This CDR3 has 15 amino acids. In DNA, the CDR3 is TGTGCCAGCAGTCCACCCGGACTAGCGGTCTACGAGCAGTACTTC. Protein: CASSPPGLAVYEQYF.

The sample holds a few counts of this clonotype. The genes are TRBV5-1 and TRBJ1-2; D gene uncertain. This CDR3 is 15 amino acids long. V was clipped by 0 bases and J by 0 bases, with 9 bases between them. CDR1 SGHRS and CDR2 YFSETQ come from the germline V gene. CDR3 DNA sequence: TGCGCCAGCAGCTTGGGTTGGGGTTCTAACTATGGCTACACCTTC. Protein: CASSLGWGSNYGYTF.

The chain combines TRBV7-9 with TRBJ2-7, with D maybe TRBD1 (5 bases). Germline CDR1 and CDR2: SEHNR and FQNEAQ (reference sequence). The CDR3 is 14 residues long. V was cut by 6 bases and J by 3 bases, with 15 bases left in between. The CDR3 DNA reads as TGTGCCAGCAGTTTACCCAACGACAGCTACGAGCAGTACTTC. Residues: CASSLPNDSYEQYF.